These 27 T cell receptor beta chains share one sample of origin, sequenced in a study of T cells in localized non-small cell lung cancer. The method was immunoSEQ multiplex PCR; TCRdb's version includes in-frame clones alone and lacks a portion of them. The repertoire holds some 51,000 clones, with 70% to 90% as singletons. The specimen was peripheral blood, collected before any cancer treatment. All receptors derive from a woman aged 40 to 75 with stage I lung adenocarcinoma.

Comment on this clone: Different DNA sequences within this sample yield the same CDR3. The chain joins TRBV5-1 to TRBJ1-2; TRBD1 might be the D (5 bases). There are 17 residues in the CDR3. Trimming cost V 4 bases and J 4 bases, with 23 bases left between them. Germline loops: CDR1 SGHRS, CDR2 YFSETQ. In DNA, the CDR3 is TGCGCCAGCAGCCCCCTCGGGGGTAGGGCGGGATCCTATGGCTACACCTTC. Residues: CASSPLGGRAGSYGYTF.

The V call is TRBV29-1, the J call TRBJ2-1; D gene unclear. Trimming removed 7 bases at V and 0 bases at J, with 7 bases between. This CDR3 has 12 amino acids. Germline lookup yields CDR1 SQVTM and CDR2 ANQGSEA. CDR3 residues: CSDGSSYNEQFF. For the CDR3, the DNA is TGCAGCGACGGTAGCTCCTACAATGAGCAGTTCTTC.

The V call is TRBV7-8, the J call TRBJ2-1; TRBD1 matches at 8 bases. The CDR3 consists of 17 residues. V trimming: 4 bases; J trimming: 10 bases; junction bases outside the gene matches: 18. Looked up from germline, CDR1 is SGHVS and CDR2 is FQNEAQ. As DNA, the CDR3 is TGTGCCAGCAGCTCTAGGGGGCAGGGGGCGCGGGCGGGAGAGCAGTTCTTC. Translation gives CASSSRGQGARAGEQFF.

The J gene is TRBJ1-1, the V gene TRBV5-8; 8 positions agree with TRBD1. Germline V gene sequence: CDR1 SGHTS, CDR2 YDEGEE. The V gene end was trimmed by 2 bases and the J gene end by 0 bases; junction bases not matched to a gene: 3. The CDR3 spans 15 residues. CDR3 bases: TGTGCCAGCAGCTTCAGGGGGCATGTGAACACTGAAGCTTTCTTT. As protein: CASSFRGHVNTEAFF.

The chain couples TRBV6-1 to TRBJ1-2; D gene ambiguous. Germline V gene sequence: CDR1 MNHNS, CDR2 SASEGT. The CDR3 is 11 residues long. Trimming stripped 8 bases from V and 8 bases from J, with 12 bases between. In nucleotides, the CDR3 is TGTGCCAGCGGCCGGGAACTCGGCTACACCTTC. Its protein is CASGRELGYTF.

This clone occurred once. The chain uses TRBV5-1 and TRBJ2-5; 7 bases match TRBD2. There are 15 residues in the CDR3. CDR1 is SGHRS, CDR2 YFSETQ, per germline. V dropped 3 bases and J dropped 2; count of bases not matched to a gene: 7. In nucleotides, the CDR3 is TGCGCCAGCAGCTGGGGATTGCGGGGGCAAGAGACCCAGTACTTC. This translates into CASSWGLRGQETQYF. The whole variable domain, filled in from reference TRBV5-1 and TRBJ2-5, reads KAGVTQTPRYLIKTRGQQVTLSCSPISGHRSVSWYQQTPGQGLQFLFEYFSETQRNKGNFPGRFSGRQFSNSRSEMNVSTLELGDSALYLCASSWGLRGQETQYFGPGTRLLVL.

The J gene is TRBJ2-7, the V gene TRBV5-8; 8 bases fit TRBD1. The germline V gene has CDR1 SGHTS and CDR2 YDEGEE. This CDR3 spans 15 amino acids. V was pared by 4 bases and J by 2 bases, with 8 bases of the junction left unmatched. CDR3 bases: TGTGCCAGCAGCCTATTTGGACAGGGCACCTACGAGCAGTACTTC. Its translation is CASSLFGQGTYEQYF.

The chain combines TRBV7-2 with TRBJ1-4; a weak D match, TRBD1 (6 bases). The CDR3 extends over 15 amino acids. V was cut by 1 base and J by 8 bases, with 14 bases left in between. CDR1 and CDR2 (germline): SGHTA, FQGNSA. In DNA, the CDR3 is TGTGCCAGCAGCTTAGGATACAGGGATTACGAAAAACTGTTTTTT. Translated, it gives CASSLGYRDYEKLFF.

The V call is TRBV9, the J call TRBJ1-3, with a possible D match to TRBD1 (6 bases). Germline V CDR1 and CDR2: SGDLS, YYNGEE. V was cut by 4 bases and J by 0 bases, with 11 bases left in between. The CDR3 has 15 amino acids. The CDR3 coding sequence is TGTGCCAGCAGCAGAGGGGACAACTCTGGAAACACCATATATTTT. It specifies CASSRGDNSGNTIYF. Full variable domain (rest looked up from reference TRBV9 and TRBJ1-3): DSGVTQTPKHLITATGQRVTLRCSPRSGDLSVYWYQQSLDQGLQFLIQYYNGEERAKGNILERFSAQQFPDLHSELNLSSLELGDSALYFCASSRGDNSGNTIYFGEGSWLTVV.

The chain recombines TRBV6-5 with TRBJ1-5, with TRBD1 as a possible D gene (5 bases). Trimming pared 6 bases from V and 9 bases from J, leaving 15 bases between. Per germline, CDR1 MNHEY and CDR2 SVGAGI. The CDR3 has 13 residues. As DNA, the CDR3 is TGTGCCAGCAGGGATGACAGTTTAGGGCCCCAGCATTTT. As protein: CASRDDSLGPQHF.

The chain links TRBV2 to TRBJ1-2; D remains ambiguous. V was trimmed by 5 bases and J by 11 bases, leaving 18 bases between them. This CDR3 region has 13 residues. Germline-derived CDR1 and CDR2 are SNHLY and FYNNEI. The CDR3 coding sequence is TGTGCCAGCAGTTTCATAGCCCACGACGGTTACACCTTC. Encoded protein: CASSFIAHDGYTF.

The gene calls are TRBV6-5 and TRBJ2-7; perhaps TRBD1 as D (5 bases). Trimming took off 2 bases at V and 5 bases at J, with 10 bases between the two ends. CDR1 is MNHEY, CDR2 SVGAGI, per germline. The length of the CDR3 is 13 residues. CDR3 sequence: CASSYIWGDEQYF. In nucleotides, the CDR3 is TGTGCCAGCAGTTACATCTGGGGCGACGAGCAGTACTTC.

The rearrangement uses TRBV5-6 and TRBJ2-5, with D possibly called TRBD1 or TRBD2 (5 bases each). The CDR3 sequence is 14 residues long. The germline gives CDR1 SGHDT, CDR2 YYEEEE. Trimming removed 2 bases at V and 5 bases at J, with 13 bases between. The DNA for the CDR3 is TGTGCCAGCAGCTTACGGGACCGCCGGGAGACCCAGTACTTC. It encodes CASSLRDRRETQYF.

The chain is built from TRBV27 and TRBJ1-2, with 11 bases lining up with TRBD1. The length of the CDR3 is 14 residues. CDR1 and CDR2 from the germline V gene are MNHEY and SMNVEV (reference sequence). V was pared by 6 bases and J by 5 bases, with 5 bases of the junction left unmatched. CDR3 region: CASSEGQGAYGYTF. In DNA, the CDR3 is TGTGCCAGCAGCGAAGGACAGGGGGCTTATGGCTACACCTTC.

This clone was observed once. The J gene is TRBJ1-5, the V gene TRBV5-8, with D possibly matching TRBD1 (6 bases). Deletions cut 0 bases from V and 1 base from J, with 8 bases between. This CDR3 has 15 residues. Germline V gives CDR1 SGHTS, CDR2 YDEGEE. The CDR3 spells CASSLGTVSNQPQHF. The CDR3 DNA follows: TGTGCCAGCAGCTTGGGGACAGTAAGCAATCAGCCCCAGCATTTT.

The chain carries TRBV6-1 and TRBJ2-7, with D possibly TRBD2 on 5 matching bases. Germline V gene sequence: CDR1 MNHNS, CDR2 SASEGT. With 5 bases removed from V and 4 bases from J, the gap between germline ends came to 12 bases. The CDR3 length is 13 residues. In DNA, the CDR3 is TGTGCCAGCAGTTCCTCGAGGGTTTACGAGCAGTACTTC. Translation gives CASSSSRVYEQYF.

This clone rates as medium-sized (0.01 to 0.1%). The V gene is TRBV11-2, the J gene TRBJ1-6, with D maybe TRBD1 (6 bases). V was cut by 1 base and J by 10 bases, with 11 bases left in between. CDR3 length: 14 amino acids. The V gene's germline CDR1 is SGHAT and CDR2 FQNNGV. The CDR3 reads CASSLAGGQSPLHF. The CDR3, as DNA: TGTGCCAGCAGCTTAGCCGGGGGCCAATCACCCCTCCACTTT.

The rearrangement links TRBV5-4 to TRBJ2-7; D call uncertain. This CDR3 region has 13 residues. Germline V gives CDR1 SGHNT, CDR2 YYREEE (reference sequence). V was shortened by 3 bases and J by 5 bases, with 12 bases between the two germline ends. The CDR3 reads CASSSLRKNEQYF. In DNA form, the CDR3 reads TGTGCCAGCAGCTCCCTGAGGAAGAACGAGCAGTACTTC.

V is TRBV4-1 and J is TRBJ1-2; 7 nucleotides match TRBD1. CDR3 length: 12 residues. V was clipped by 4 bases and J by 6 bases; unmatched bases: 2. CDR1 is MGHRA, CDR2 YSYEKL, per germline. CDR3 DNA sequence: TGCGCCAGCAGCCGGGACAGAGATGGCTACACCTTC. This encodes CASSRDRDGYTF.

The CDR3 coding sequence is TGTGCCAGCAGTTATGATGGCTCCTATAATTCACCCCTCCACTTT. Its translation: CASSYDGSYNSPLHF. The gene calls are TRBV6-5 and TRBJ1-6, with no clear D. CDR3 size: 15 residues. Between the trimmed V and J ends, which lost 3 bases and 0 bases, there was a span of 6 bases. Germline lookup yields CDR1 MNHEY and CDR2 SVGAGI.

The V and J genes are TRBV6-5 and TRBJ1-2; TRBD1 is a possible D gene (5 bases). CDR3 size: 15 residues. The V end lost 1 base, the J end lost 1 base, and 10 bases lay between the germline ends. The germline CDR1 and CDR2 sequences are MNHEY and SVGAGI. The CDR3 loop reads CASSYWQDNNYGYTF. CDR3 DNA: TGTGCCAGCAGTTACTGGCAGGACAATAACTATGGCTACACCTTC.

The chain couples TRBV19 to TRBJ2-3; possibly TRBD1 or TRBD2 for D (5 bases each). The CDR3 runs to 13 residues. V lost 6 bases and J lost 6, with 13 bases in between. In germline, CDR1 is LNHDA, CDR2 SQIVND (reference sequence). The CDR3, as DNA: TGTGCCAGTAGGGGGGACGGGTCGGATACGCAGTATTTT. Its translation: CASRGDGSDTQYF.

This sequence joins TRBV11-3 and TRBJ1-6; a weak D match, TRBD1 (5 bases). V dropped 2 bases and J dropped 5 bases, with 13 bases sitting between them. The germline CDR1 and CDR2 sequences are SGHNT and YENEEA. The CDR3 consists of 16 residues. Written as DNA, the CDR3 is TGTGCCAGCAGCTTACCCGGGACGGGAGATAATTCACCCCTCCACTTT. Translating gives CASSLPGTGDNSPLHF.

The genes are TRBV5-1 and TRBJ1-3; D gene unclear. Trimming shortened V by 4 bases and J by 7 bases, and 9 bases separated the two germline ends. CDR1 and CDR2 from the germline V gene are SGHRS and YFSETQ. This CDR3 is 12 amino acids long. As DNA, the CDR3 is TGCGCCAGCAGCACGGAGAGTAACACCATATATTTT. It specifies CASSTESNTIYF. The complete variable domain, with remaining parts taken from reference TRBV5-1 and TRBJ1-3, reads KAGVTQTPRYLIKTRGQQVTLSCSPISGHRSVSWYQQTPGQGLQFLFEYFSETQRNKGNFPGRFSGRQFSNSRSEMNVSTLELGDSALYLCASSTESNTIYFGEGSWLTVV.

This chain uses TRBV16 with TRBJ1-5, with D uncertain. Trimming shortened V by 0 bases and J by 6 bases, and 12 bases separated the two germline ends. CDR1 and CDR2 (germline): KGHSY, FQNENV. The CDR3 runs to 15 residues. The CDR3, as DNA: TGTGCCAGCAGCCAATCGGGAGGGATCGGTCAGCCCCAGCATTTT. It is translated as CASSQSGGIGQPQHF.

The chain couples TRBV7-3 to TRBJ2-1; D uncertain. The germline CDR1 and CDR2 sequences are SGHTA and FQGTGA. The CDR3 is 13 amino acids. Trimming cost V 2 bases and J 2 bases, with 4 bases left between them. CDR3 nucleotides: TGTGCCAGCAGCTTAGGCGCCTACAATGAGCAGTTCTTC. It encodes CASSLGAYNEQFF.

The chain uses TRBV7-9 and TRBJ1-4; TRBD1 aligns across 8 bases. Trimming at V came to 5 bases and at J to 7 bases, leaving 9 bases not matched to a gene. The CDR3 contains 15 residues. The germline gives CDR1 SEHNR, CDR2 FQNEAQ (reference sequence). The DNA for the CDR3 is TGTGCCAGCAGCCCAGGGGGAGGGACAGGTGAAAAACTGTTTTTT. Translating it yields CASSPGGGTGEKLFF. The whole variable domain, filled in from reference TRBV7-9 and TRBJ1-4, reads DTGVSQNPRHKITKRGQNVTFRCDPISEHNRLYWYRQTLGQGPEFLTYFQNEAQLEKSRLLSDRFSAERPKGSFSTLEIQRTEQGDSAMYLCASSPGGGTGEKLFFGSGTQLSVL.